This T cell receptor (beta chain) was sequenced in a study of T-cell reconstitution after alpha-beta-depleted transplantation in children. V was shortened by 1 base and J by 1 base, with 15 bases between the two germline ends. Germline lookup yields CDR1 SGDLS and CDR2 YYNGEE. The CDR3 loop spans 17 amino acids. Many counts were recorded for this clonotype. Using unique molecular identifiers, the investigators prepared the TCRbeta library. TCRdb reanalysed the PCR reads using MiXCR and keeps one entry per CDR3 protein. The sample lists roughly 240,000 distinct CDR3 sequences; roughly 7.7% were seen once.

This chain joins TRBV9 and TRBJ2-1; D may match TRBD1 or TRBD2 (6 bases each). The specimen comprised PBMCs, mostly from graft donor cells, sampled 180 days after TCRalphabeta/CD19-depleted stem cell transplant. The origin of this receptor is a male patient younger than 18 who had a stem cell transplant for acute lymphoblastic leukemia, so the T cells may come from the graft donor. CDR3 DNA sequence: TGTGCCAGCAGCGTAAACATGGGGGGCGATTCCTACAATGAGCAGTTCTTC. Translated, it gives CASSVNMGGDSYNEQFF.